The clone carrying this TCR beta chain was seen ten or more times. A much larger clone lies a single base off, so this may be a read error. The sample belongs to a study of breast tumors, draining lymph nodes, adjacent tissues. The lymph nodes were axillary draining lymph nodes from breast cancer patients. The V end was cut by 2 bases, the J end by 1 base, with 12 bases between. CDR1 is SGHVS and CDR2 is FQNEAQ in the germline V gene. This CDR3 comprises 15 residues. TCRdb passed the multiplex PCR reads through MiXCR, listing each CDR3 protein once. The sample lists approximately 88,000 distinct CDR3 sequences, approximately 30% occurring once.

The chain couples TRBV7-8 to TRBJ2-7, with D perhaps TRBD1 or TRBD2 (5 bases each). The sample comprised axillary lymph node tissue. This receptor was taken from a female donor with breast cancer. Some clones in this sample may be carry-over from other donors' samples. The CDR3 DNA sequence: TGTGCCAGCAGCTTACACCGGGACCCATCCTACGAGCAGTACTTC. It specifies CASSLHRDPSYEQYF.